The TCR beta chain described here comes from a study of cytomegalovirus exposure and HLA in healthy donors. The PCR had 60 Vbeta and 13 Jbeta primers. TCRdb's table, derived via immunoSEQ multiplex PCR, lists solely in-frame clones and lacks some. The sample carries over 110,000 clones, approximately 84% recorded once. The specimen was PBMCs. The sequence was collected from a woman in her sixties in good health and CMV-seropositive.

The CDR3 DNA sequence: TGTGCCAGCAGTGAAAGGTCCGGGAGGGCTACCAAAAACATTCAGTACTTC. Translated, it gives CASSERSGRATKNIQYF. This sequence joins TRBV6-1 and TRBJ2-4, with 8 bases identical to TRBD2. CDR3 length: 17 residues. After removal of 2 bases from V and 2 bases from J, the junction contained 8 bases not matched to a gene. Germline CDR1 reads MNHNS; CDR2 reads SASEGT.